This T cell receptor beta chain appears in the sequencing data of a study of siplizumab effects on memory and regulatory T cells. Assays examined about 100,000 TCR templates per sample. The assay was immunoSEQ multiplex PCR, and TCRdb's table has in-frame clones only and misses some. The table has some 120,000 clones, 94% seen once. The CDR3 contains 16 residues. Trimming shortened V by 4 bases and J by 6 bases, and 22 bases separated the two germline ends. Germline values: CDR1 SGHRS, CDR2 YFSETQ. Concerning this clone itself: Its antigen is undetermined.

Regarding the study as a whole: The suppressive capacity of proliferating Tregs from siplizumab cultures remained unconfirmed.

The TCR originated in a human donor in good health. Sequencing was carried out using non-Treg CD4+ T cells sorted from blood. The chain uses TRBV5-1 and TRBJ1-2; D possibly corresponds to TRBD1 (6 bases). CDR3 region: CASSLIRAGDEDGYTF. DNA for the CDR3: TGCGCCAGCAGCCTGATACGGGCAGGGGACGAAGATGGCTACACCTTC.